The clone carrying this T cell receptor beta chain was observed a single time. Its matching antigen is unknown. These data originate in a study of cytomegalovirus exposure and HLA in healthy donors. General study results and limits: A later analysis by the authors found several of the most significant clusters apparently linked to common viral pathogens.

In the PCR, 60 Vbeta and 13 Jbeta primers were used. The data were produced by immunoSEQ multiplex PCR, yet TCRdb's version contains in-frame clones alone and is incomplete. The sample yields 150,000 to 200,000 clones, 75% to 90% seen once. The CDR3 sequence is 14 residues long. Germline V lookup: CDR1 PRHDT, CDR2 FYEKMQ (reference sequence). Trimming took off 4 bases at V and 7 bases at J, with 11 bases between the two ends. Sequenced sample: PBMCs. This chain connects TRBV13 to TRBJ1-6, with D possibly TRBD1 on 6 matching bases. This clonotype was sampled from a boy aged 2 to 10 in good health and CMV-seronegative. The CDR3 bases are TGTGCCAGCAGCTATAACAGGGCAAATTCACCCCTCCACTTT. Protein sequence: CASSYNRANSPLHF.